This T cell receptor (beta chain) was profiled in a study of OX40 agonist ivuxolimab in advanced cancers. Some clones are missing from TCRdb's copy, which holds only in-frame ones; the method was immunoSEQ multiplex PCR. Here the sample spans 35,000 to 40,000 clones, approximately 78% being singletons. CDR1 SGHAT and CDR2 FQNNGV come from the germline V gene. CDR3 length: 15 residues. The V gene lost 1 base and the J gene lost 3 bases, with 13 bases spanning the gap. The sequencing used CD4+ or CD8+ T cells sorted from blood, collected in a trial of the OX40 agonist ivuxolimab. The rearrangement links TRBV11-2 to TRBJ2-7; possibly TRBD2 for D (6 bases). The sequence derives from an adult with an advanced solid tumor such as melanoma, head and neck, liver or kidney cancer. CDR3 protein: CASSLGRETIYEQYF. The CDR3 DNA reads TGTGCCAGCAGCTTAGGGCGGGAAACAATCTACGAGCAGTACTTC.